The TCR beta chain described here comes from a study of cytomegalovirus exposure and HLA in healthy donors. Whole-study context: Around 87 million unique TCRs, all from HLA-typed donors, were included in an early release of the data. Study-level findings and limits: Earlier findings revealed that most TCR beta V segments proved productive either about 90% or about 30% of the time.

PCR primers comprised 60 Vbeta and 13 Jbeta primers. Sequencing used immunoSEQ multiplex PCR; TCRdb keeps in-frame clones, though not all of them. Counted here are roughly 100,000 clones, 70% to 75% occurring once; the ten biggest clones make up about a sixth. As for this clone: Its antigen is not identified.

This TCR derives from a woman between 18 and 29 years old in good health and CMV-seropositive. The sample was PBMCs.

CDR3 bases: TGTGCCAGCAGCCGCAAAACTAGCGGGGTCTACAATGAGCAGTTCTTC. Encoded protein: CASSRKTSGVYNEQFF. V and J are TRBV5-4 and TRBJ2-1; 10 nucleotides line up with TRBD2. In germline, CDR1 is SGHNT, CDR2 YYREEE (reference sequence). V dropped 4 bases and J dropped 3; count of bases not matched to a gene: 7. The CDR3 loop spans 16 amino acids.